This TCR beta chain was captured in a study of vaccination and CD4 T cells after COVID-19. Concerning this clonotype itself: The antigen is undetermined. Germline is not matched at one junction end, which may reflect a read error.

The CDR3 runs to 13 residues. In germline, CDR1 is SGHTA, CDR2 FQGTGA. The Oncomine TCR Beta short-read assay generated sequence data from the DNA of cultured CD4+ T cells. From cultured CD4+ T cells, genomic DNA was extracted. TCRdb re-derived calls from the PCR reads in MiXCR, one entry per CDR3 protein. The sample lists some 16,000 distinct CDR3 sequences; roughly 63% were seen once. Regarding treatment: roughly nine-day PBMC culture with coronavirus spike peptide pools or control peptides (ViraFEST assay). Sequencing was carried out using CD4+ T cells from blood, cultured in vitro. The receptor's source is a human donor who had recovered from COVID-19. The rearrangement joins TRBV7-3 to TRBJ2-1; D assignment may be TRBD1 or TRBD2 (6 bases each). The CDR3: CASSPRPGAPALF. In DNA, the CDR3 is TGTGCCAGCAGCCCCCGTCCGGGGGCTCCAGCACTCTTC. Drawing the rest from reference TRBV7-3 and TRBJ2-1, the complete variable domain is GAGVSQTPSNKVTEKGKYVELRCDPISGHTALYWYRQSLGQGPEFLIYFQGTGAADDSGLPNDRFFAVRPEGSVSTLKIQRTERGDSAVYLCASSPRPGAPALFGPGTRLTVL.